This T cell receptor (beta chain) originates from a study of shared clonotypes between healthy human individuals. Study-wide findings and caveats: The small donor group covered limited genetic and exposure diversity.

With regard to this clone: Its antigen is currently unknown.

The CDR3 is 15 amino acids. Germline assignment: CDR1 SGHRS and CDR2 YFSETQ. Clones were sequenced by immunoSEQ multiplex PCR, and TCRdb holds only the in-frame ones, with some missing. The table records 470,000 or so clones, approximately 78% of them present only once. The gene calls are TRBV5-1 and TRBJ2-5; TRBD1 matches at 9 bases. The assigned J gene may be wrong: the sequence end matches TRBJ2-7 better. The sequenced sample was PBMCs. The TCR sequence derives from a woman aged 35 to 49 in good health. Some clones in this sample may be carry-over from other donors' samples. The CDR3 spells CASSGGTGQVYEQYF. The CDR3 DNA is TGCGCCAGCAGCGGGGGGACAGGGCAGGTCTACGAGCAGTACTTC.